A selection of T cell receptor beta chains follows, all from one sample in a study of tumor-infiltrating T cells and Merkel cell polyomavirus. The data were produced by immunoSEQ multiplex PCR, yet TCRdb's version contains in-frame clones alone and is incomplete. Of some 25,000 clones in the sample, roughly 85% are singletons; the top ten hold 2.5% to 3.5%. Sequenced material: lymph node tissue. The receptors shown here come from a man aged 50 to 59 with Merkel cell carcinoma. The conserved cysteine and the conserved F or W are not part of the CDR3 here. A D gene is named only where the DNA matches it firmly.

v_gene: TRBV28
d_gene: TRBD2
j_gene: TRBJ2-1
CDR3aa: ASSSSSFSGGVSYNEQF

v_gene: TRBV5-1
d_gene: TRBD2
j_gene: TRBJ2-7
CDR3aa: ASSFFSGRASVEQY

v_gene: TRBV4-3
d_gene: .
j_gene: TRBJ1-2
CDR3aa: ASSQGGLGYGYT

v_gene: TRBV2
d_gene: .
j_gene: TRBJ1-5
CDR3aa: ASNGGDQPQH

v_gene: TRBV14
d_gene: TRBD2
j_gene: TRBJ2-1
CDR3aa: ASSRDLAGQAYNEQF

v_gene: TRBV5-1
d_gene: .
j_gene: TRBJ2-5
CDR3aa: ASSSPGLQETQY

v_gene: TRBV5-1
d_gene: .
j_gene: TRBJ2-1
CDR3aa: ASSLWGGTGNEQF

v_gene: TRBV30
d_gene: TRBD2
j_gene: TRBJ2-5
CDR3aa: AWSRGGAQETQY

v_gene: TRBV11-2
d_gene: .
j_gene: TRBJ2-5
CDR3aa: ASSLNQGGKTQY

v_gene: TRBV28
d_gene: TRBD2
j_gene: TRBJ2-2
CDR3aa: ASSEGELAGATGELF

v_gene: TRBV9
d_gene: TRBD1
j_gene: TRBJ1-1
CDR3aa: ASSGTGMNTEAF

v_gene: TRBV7-3
d_gene: TRBD2
j_gene: TRBJ2-1
CDR3aa: ASSPTSGTYNEQF

v_gene: TRBV6-1
d_gene: TRBD2
j_gene: TRBJ2-1
CDR3aa: ASSEALRVAGGF

v_gene: TRBV4-1
d_gene: .
j_gene: TRBJ1-4
CDR3aa: AGGEKLF

v_gene: TRBV6-1
d_gene: .
j_gene: TRBJ1-2
CDR3aa: ASSGGLHYGYT

v_gene: TRBV5-4
d_gene: .
j_gene: TRBJ1-1
CDR3aa: ASSLGGRQGGTEAF

v_gene: TRBV7-5
d_gene: .
j_gene: TRBJ2-1
CDR3aa: ARSLPGTGGFSNEQF

v_gene: TRBV7-9
d_gene: TRBD1
j_gene: TRBJ1-2
CDR3aa: ASSPRDRDSYGYT

v_gene: TRBV6-1
d_gene: .
j_gene: TRBJ2-5
CDR3aa: ASSEAGVVTQETQY

v_gene: TRBV5-1
d_gene: .
j_gene: TRBJ2-7
CDR3aa: ASSPPPGHHEQY

v_gene: TRBV7-2
d_gene: TRBD1
j_gene: TRBJ1-2
CDR3aa: ASSSGQGAPYGYT

v_gene: TRBV30
d_gene: TRBD1
j_gene: TRBJ1-2
CDR3aa: AWHDRDRGYGYT

v_gene: TRBV6-5
d_gene: TRBD1
j_gene: TRBJ1-1
CDR3aa: ASSADRANTEAF

v_gene: TRBV6-6
d_gene: .
j_gene: TRBJ2-1
CDR3aa: ASSSPRGVEQF

v_gene: TRBV18
d_gene: TRBD1
j_gene: TRBJ1-1
CDR3aa: ASSDQQGTNTEAF

v_gene: TRBV28
d_gene: .
j_gene: TRBJ2-1
CDR3aa: ASSLGGTSAGEQF

v_gene: TRBV5-6
d_gene: .
j_gene: TRBJ2-2
CDR3aa: ASSLRVTGELF

v_gene: TRBV28
d_gene: .
j_gene: TRBJ1-2
CDR3aa: ASSFRFRYGYT

v_gene: TRBV7-7
d_gene: .
j_gene: TRBJ2-2
CDR3aa: ASSPQGNTGELF